The source of this T cell receptor beta chain is a study of T cells in Graves' hyperthyroidism and ophthalmopathy. TCR beta CDR3 regions were amplified from RNA transcripts. A set of HTBI primers served as the primers for a first-round RT-PCR of the TCR CDR3. TCRdb recomputed calls from the multiplex PCR reads with MiXCR, one row per CDR3 protein. Altogether under 700,000 distinct CDR3 sequences are present, just over 45% being singletons, with the ten largest covering just over 8%. Deletions cut 6 bases from V and 7 bases from J, with 12 bases between. Looked up from germline, CDR1 is SNHLY and CDR2 is FYNNEI. The CDR3 length is 12 residues. In this sample, this clonotype turned up once. A much larger clone differs from this one at a single base, so this may be a read error.

The rearrangement joins TRBV2 to TRBJ1-1; D is unresolved. The TCR was taken from a woman aged 18 to 35 with Graves' hyperthyroidism. Sequenced input: peripheral blood or thyroid tissue (not recorded which). The CDR3 nucleotides read TGTGCCAGCAGCGATTGGACGGGTGAAGCTTTCTTT. It codes for CASSDWTGEAFF.